What follows are 31 T cell receptor beta chains derived from one specimen sequenced in a study of spatial heterogeneity in lung cancer. Time point meaning: sample taken at primary tumor resection. Unsorted whole RNA of tumor, nontumor lung or frozen PBMC was sequenced. One entry per CDR3 protein, called by TCRdb with MiXCR from the 5' RACE reads. The sample has about 85,000 distinct CDR3 sequences, 15% to 25% seen once; the top ten hold around 6.6%. This sample comprised PBMCs, obtained at surgery. These receptors originate from a male donor with early-stage non-small cell lung cancer.

This rearrangement joins TRBV6-6 to TRBJ1-3; D perhaps matches TRBD1 (5 bases). The CDR3 extends over 19 amino acids. Trimming took off 0 bases at V and 6 bases at J, with 24 bases between the two ends. Germline V CDR1 and CDR2: MNHNY, SVGAGI (reference sequence). The CDR3 protein is CASSYSRQGVVSWENTIYF. The DNA for the CDR3 is TGTGCCAGCAGTTACTCTCGGCAGGGTGTTGTCTCCTGGGAAAACACCATATATTTT.

This chain joins TRBV12-3 or TRBV12-4 and TRBJ2-3; weak D call: TRBD2 (5 bases). CDR3 length equals 15 residues. Deletions cut 2 bases from V and 3 bases from J, with 12 bases between. This CDR3 reads CASSLPRGRTDTQYF. CDR3 bases: TGTGCCAGCAGTTTACCCCGGGGAAGGACAGATACGCAGTATTTT.

The chain carries TRBV5-1 and TRBJ2-7; 8 bases fit TRBD2. CDR3 length: 16 amino acids. V was pared by 3 bases and J by 2 bases, with 10 bases of the junction left unmatched. The germline CDR1 and CDR2 sequences are SGHRS and YFSETQ. CDR3 residues: CASSSGGASEPYEQYF. The CDR3, as DNA: TGCGCCAGCAGCTCCGGGGGGGCTAGCGAACCCTACGAGCAGTACTTC.

This clonotype was seen a few times. The rearrangement links TRBV20-1 to TRBJ2-1; unclear D gene. Germline CDR1 reads DFQATT; CDR2 reads SNEGSKA (reference sequence). The CDR3 is 14 residues long. V shed 4 bases and J shed 5 bases, with 15 bases lying between them. This CDR3 reads CSATHSLDHNEQFF. CDR3 in DNA: TGCAGTGCTACACACAGTTTGGATCACAATGAGCAGTTCTTC.

This clonotype was detected only once. The chain couples TRBV7-2 to TRBJ2-1, with D perhaps matching TRBD2 (5 bases). The germline V gene encodes CDR1 SGHTA and CDR2 FQGNSA. The CDR3 totals 15 residues. V was shortened by 2 bases and J by 0 bases, with 8 bases between the two germline ends. CDR3 sequence (DNA): TGTGCCAGCAGCTTAACTAGGAGCTCCTACAATGAGCAGTTCTTC. It specifies CASSLTRSSYNEQFF.

V usage is TRBV19 and J usage is TRBJ2-2; D is possibly TRBD2 (6 bases). V was cut by 5 bases and J by 5 bases, with 12 bases left in between. This CDR3 region has 14 residues. Germline lookup yields CDR1 LNHDA and CDR2 SQIVND (reference sequence). CDR3 sequence (DNA): TGTGCCAGTAGTTTGGAGGGCGAGACCGGGGAGCTGTTTTTT. The encoded protein is CASSLEGETGELFF.

This chain connects TRBV6-1 to TRBJ2-3; weak D call: TRBD2 (6 bases). There are 14 residues in the CDR3. Germline V gene sequence: CDR1 MNHNS, CDR2 SASEGT. V gave up 6 bases and J gave up 2 bases, with 12 bases separating them. CDR3 region: CASSPGTLTDTQYF. CDR3 coding DNA: TGTGCCAGCAGCCCGGGGACTCTCACAGATACGCAGTATTTT.

This rearrangement joins TRBV20-1 to TRBJ1-1, with TRBD1 identical over 7 bases. The CDR3 is 13 amino acids. The germline V gene encodes CDR1 DFQATT and CDR2 SNEGSKA (reference sequence). V was pared by 6 bases and J by 3 bases, with 7 bases of the junction left unmatched. The CDR3 bases are TGCAGTGCCCCAGGGGGGTTGTACACTGAAGCTTTCTTT. As protein: CSAPGGLYTEAFF.

This clonotype was counted a few times. The rearrangement links TRBV30 to TRBJ1-2; the match to TRBD1 covers 9 bases. CDR1 is GTSNPN and CDR2 is SVGIG in the germline V gene (reference sequence). After removal of 1 base from V and 8 bases from J, the junction contained 11 bases not matched to a gene. The CDR3 runs to 15 residues. CDR3 nucleotides: TGTGCCTGGAGTGCCCGGGACAGGGAGGTAGAAGGCTACACCTTC. This translates into CAWSARDREVEGYTF.

A few counts support this clonotype. The V gene is TRBV20-1, the J gene TRBJ2-4; D might be TRBD2 (6 bases). V gave up 2 bases and J gave up 7 bases, with 9 bases separating them. There are 12 residues in the CDR3. In germline, CDR1 is DFQATT, CDR2 SNEGSKA (reference sequence). CDR3 loop: CSARTGTNIQYF. The CDR3 nucleotides are TGCAGTGCTAGAACTGGGACTAACATTCAGTACTTC.

The chain recombines TRBV5-1 with TRBJ2-3; D remains ambiguous. The germline CDR1 and CDR2 sequences are SGHRS and YFSETQ. The CDR3 has 13 amino acids. The ends were cut back, 3 bases at V and 5 bases at J, with 10 bases in the middle. CDR3 in DNA: TGCGCCAGCAGCTGGGCACCGGGAGATACGCAGTATTTT. It encodes CASSWAPGDTQYF.

In its sample, this clonotype was seen many times. The chain combines TRBV7-2 with TRBJ1-1; 9 bases align to TRBD1. The trim removed 5 bases at V and 6 bases at J, leaving 10 bases unmatched. Germline CDR1 SGHTA, CDR2 FQGNSA. This CDR3 spans 15 amino acids. This CDR3 is CASSLGQGRLSEAFF. CDR3 DNA: TGTGCCAGCAGCCTAGGACAGGGGCGGTTGTCTGAAGCTTTCTTT.

This clonotype was found a few times. V usage is TRBV11-1 and J usage is TRBJ2-7, with 10 nucleotides matching TRBD1. With V trimmed by 5 bases and J by 6 bases, 7 bases remained unmatched. CDR3 length: 14 amino acids. From germline, CDR1 is SGHAT and CDR2 FQDESV (reference sequence). The CDR3 DNA follows: TGTGCCAGCAGCGACTGGGGACAGGGGTTCGAGCAGTACTTC. Its protein is CASSDWGQGFEQYF.

The J gene is TRBJ2-1, the V gene TRBV27, with 11 bases fitting TRBD2. The CDR3 contains 14 residues. Germline V CDR1 and CDR2: MNHEY, SMNVEV (reference sequence). Unmatched junction bases numbered 7, after V lost 3 bases and J lost 12 bases. Written as DNA, the CDR3 is TGTGCCAGCAGTTTGGGGACTAGCGGTGAAAGGCAGTTCTTC. Amino acid sequence: CASSLGTSGERQFF.

This clonotype was detected a few times. It is unclear where the CDR3 begins or ends on the DNA, so no DNA is shown, and the CDR3 is as TCRdb lists it. The V gene is TRBV20-1, the J gene TRBJ2-2. The CDR3 extends over 13 residues, inclusive of both ends. Germline CDR1 is DFQATT and CDR2 is SNEGSKA (reference sequence). CDR3 sequence reads: CSASWWEPGSCFF.

This clonotype was seen only a few times. The J gene is TRBJ1-3, the V gene TRBV5-4; D possibly corresponds to TRBD1 (5 bases). Germline V gene lookup returns CDR1 SGHNT and CDR2 YYREEE (reference sequence). V dropped 2 bases and J dropped 3 bases, with 12 bases sitting between them. The CDR3 length is 15 residues. CDR3 sequence: CASSLAGRDGNTIYF. In nucleotides, the CDR3 is TGTGCCAGCAGCTTAGCCGGCAGGGATGGAAACACCATATATTTT.

The rearrangement uses TRBV5-6 and TRBJ2-7, with D hard to call. The CDR3 length is 16 residues. Between the trimmed V and J ends, which lost 0 bases and 2 bases, there was a span of 15 bases. Germline V gives CDR1 SGHDT, CDR2 YYEEEE. CDR3: CASSLAPRDIAYEQYF. CDR3 in DNA: TGTGCCAGCAGCTTGGCGCCTCGCGACATTGCCTACGAGCAGTACTTC.

This clonotype has more than one count but fewer than ten. The chain carries TRBV5-4 and TRBJ2-2; D gene ambiguous. V was clipped by 2 bases and J by 3 bases, with 5 bases between them. Germline assignment: CDR1 SGHNT and CDR2 YYREEE (reference sequence). This CDR3 comprises 13 residues. The CDR3 nucleotides read TGTGCCAGCAGCTTATACCACACCGGGGAGCTGTTTTTT. Residues: CASSLYHTGELFF.

The table lists this clonotype with a few counts. The V and J genes are TRBV11-1 and TRBJ2-5; TRBD1 might be the D (5 bases). This CDR3 spans 12 amino acids. Deletions cut 8 bases from V and 1 base from J, with 8 bases between. Germline values: CDR1 SGHAT, CDR2 FQDESV (reference sequence). The DNA for the CDR3 is TGTGCCAGCTCAGACAGCCAAGAGACCCAGTACTTC. This gives the protein CASSDSQETQYF.

This chain links TRBV11-2 with TRBJ2-1, with D possibly TRBD1 on 5 matching bases. Trimming took 1 base from V and 5 from J, leaving 12 bases between them. Germline CDR1 reads SGHAT; CDR2 reads FQNNGV. The CDR3 consists of 15 residues. CDR3 sequence (DNA): TGTGCCAGCAGCTTAGTCTGGCAGGGTAACAATGAGCAGTTCTTC. Amino acid sequence: CASSLVWQGNNEQFF.

The V gene is TRBV21-1, the J gene TRBJ1-4; the D segment call TRBD1 is taken from the table without a DNA check. TRBV21-1 is described as a pseudogene. This CDR3 has 15 amino acids. CDR3 DNA: TGTGCCAGCATCACGGGGGGCACTACTAATGAAAAACTGTTTTTT. Amino acid sequence: CASITGGTTNEKLFF.

The chain combines TRBV29-1 with TRBJ2-5; the match to TRBD2 covers 15 bases. The CDR3 extends over 14 amino acids. V trimming: 6 bases; J trimming: 7 bases; junction bases outside the gene matches: 6. Per the germline V gene, CDR1 is SQVTM and CDR2 is ANQGSEA. CDR3: CSVTGLAGGGTQYF. CDR3 bases: TGCAGCGTCACGGGACTAGCGGGGGGAGGGACCCAGTACTTC.

The chain's CDR3 is CASSLAPAGVGETQYF. The DNA for the CDR3 is TGCGCCAGCAGCTTGGCCCCAGCGGGAGTGGGAGAGACCCAGTACTTC. The chain uses TRBV5-1 and TRBJ2-5, with 8 bases lining up with TRBD2. This CDR3 has 16 residues. Per the germline V gene, CDR1 is SGHRS and CDR2 is YFSETQ. J lost 4 bases, V lost 0 bases, and 8 bases had no gene match.

The chain recombines TRBV28 with TRBJ1-5; tentative D call: TRBD1 (6 bases). The germline CDR1 and CDR2 sequences are MDHEN and SYDVKM. The CDR3 length is 17 residues. Trimming took 5 bases from V and 0 from J, leaving 17 bases between them. CDR3 nucleotide sequence: TGTGCCAGCAGTGACTCCGACAGGCCCTCTAGCAATCAGCCCCAGCATTTT. Translation: CASSDSDRPSSNQPQHF.

This clonotype was seen a few times. This chain links TRBV2 with TRBJ1-5; D unresolved. CDR1 and CDR2 (germline): SNHLY, FYNNEI. This CDR3 has 14 residues. The V end lost 4 bases, the J end lost 4 bases, and 11 bases lay between the germline ends. CDR3 sequence reads: CASSGSSPNQPQHF. CDR3 DNA: TGTGCCAGCAGTGGGAGCAGCCCTAATCAGCCCCAGCATTTT. The variable domain in full, with the rest retrieved from reference TRBV2 and TRBJ1-5, is EPEVTQTPSHQVTQMGQEVILRCVPISNHLYFYWYRQILGQKVEFLVSFYNNEISEKSEIFDDQFSVERPDGSNFTLKIRSTKLEDSAMYFCASSGSSPNQPQHFGDGTRLSIL.

The chain links TRBV4-3 to TRBJ2-3; D possibly uses TRBD1 or TRBD2 (5 bases each). Trimming took off 0 bases at V and 4 bases at J, with 11 bases between the two ends. CDR3 length: 15 residues. Germline CDR1 and CDR2: LGHNA and YSLEER. CDR3 coding DNA: TGCGCCAGCAGCCAAGATGGGACCGAATCAGATACGCAGTATTTT. This gives the protein CASSQDGTESDTQYF.

The CDR3: CASSSSPGELFF. CDR3 coding DNA: TGTGCCAGCAGCTCTAGCCCCGGGGAGCTGTTTTTT. J is TRBJ2-2 and V is TRBV7-6; possibly TRBD2 for D (5 bases). Trimming took 4 bases from V and 6 from J, leaving 6 bases between them. The germline V gene has CDR1 SGHVS and CDR2 FNYEAQ. This CDR3 spans 12 amino acids.

This clonotype was detected a few times. This chain connects TRBV12-3 or TRBV12-4 to TRBJ2-5; 10 bases are a match to TRBD2. The length of the CDR3 is 17 residues. After removal of 1 base from V and 7 bases from J, the junction contained 12 bases not matched to a gene. For the CDR3, the DNA is TGTGCCAGCAGTTTAGTTGGTAGCGGGGGGCCAATGGGGACCCAGTACTTC. Translation gives CASSLVGSGGPMGTQYF.

This clonotype was observed a handful of times. The rearrangement links TRBV27 to TRBJ1-6; possibly TRBD1 for D (6 bases). Trimming removed 0 bases at V and 9 bases at J, with 15 bases between. The germline V gene encodes CDR1 MNHEY and CDR2 SMNVEV (reference sequence). The CDR3 has 16 residues. CDR3 residues: CASSLSRTAQGSPLHF. The CDR3 DNA reads as TGTGCCAGCAGTTTATCGAGGACAGCCCAAGGTTCACCCCTCCACTTT.

This clonotype was counted a few times. V is TRBV27 and J is TRBJ1-3; TRBD1 might be the D (5 bases). Trimming shortened V by 8 bases and J by 2 bases, and 10 bases separated the two germline ends. Per germline, CDR1 MNHEY and CDR2 SMNVEV (reference sequence). The CDR3 consists of 13 residues. The CDR3 coding sequence is TGTGCCAGCGGGGGTCTCACTGGAAACACCATATATTTT. Protein: CASGGLTGNTIYF.

This clonotype was found many times. The chain couples TRBV28 to TRBJ2-7; TRBD2 agrees at 14 bases. Trimming removed 6 bases from V and 0 bases from J; junction bases left unmatched: 7. Looked up from germline, CDR1 is MDHEN and CDR2 is SYDVKM. This CDR3 is built from 17 residues. As DNA, the CDR3 is TGTGCCAGCAGCCCCCGGACTAGCGGGAGGTACTCCTACGAGCAGTACTTC. It is translated as CASSPRTSGRYSYEQYF.